The source of this T cell receptor beta chain is a study of blood T cells in healthy people across ages. Together with a sample-barcoded 5' primer, a J-beta primer mix was included in a second PCR lasting roughly 6 to 12 cycles. TCRdb called the 5' RACE reads again in MiXCR, with one record for every CDR3 protein. The sample has around 1,800,000 distinct CDR3 sequences, more than 35% seen once; the top ten hold 20% to 25%. CDR1 and CDR2 (germline): SQVTM, ANQGSEA. This CDR3 has 12 residues. This sequence joins TRBV29-1 and TRBJ1-2; D is ambiguous. The sequence came from a human donor in good health. The sequenced material came from blood. CDR3 DNA: TGCTCCGGTTGGGGATTTGGGAGAGGCTACACCTTC. This sequence encodes CSGWGFGRGYTF. Complete variable domain (other parts from reference TRBV29-1 and TRBJ1-2): SAVISQKPSRDICQRGTSLTIQCQVDSQVTMMFWYRQQPGQSLTLIATANQGSEATYESGFVIDKFPISRPNLTFSTLTVSNMSPEDSSIYLCSGWGFGRGYTFGSGTRLTVV.